Below are 15 T cell receptor beta chains sequenced from a single sample in a study of shared T cell receptors in the human thymus (dated by TCRdb to about 2021). The receptor library was made with the immunoSEQ multiplex PCR assay. Held by TCRdb, this immuneACCESS table contains in-frame sequences only and omits some clones. Under half of the omission traces to an unresolved V gene where checked; the cause of the rest is unknown. The sample yields roughly 550,000 clones; about four fifths were counted once. The ten top clones hold about 0.013% of the sample. These data were likewise used in another study, on human thymus T cells.

The material sequenced was thymocytes. These receptors all stem from a boy under two years old with a congenital heart defect. Donor details come from another sample of the same person, matched by shared clones.

V gene TRBV10-1 combines with J gene TRBJ2-7; 7 bases match TRBD1. The V and J ends lost 0 bases and 2 bases, in that order; junction bases with no gene match: 4. This CDR3 is built from 15 residues. Germline V CDR1 and CDR2: WNHNN, SYGVQD (reference sequence). The CDR3 sequence is CASSESTGQPYEQYF. The CDR3 nucleotides are TGCGCCAGCAGTGAGTCGACGGGACAGCCCTACGAGCAGTACTTC.

The gene calls are TRBV27 and TRBJ2-7; the match to TRBD1 covers 7 bases. Germline V lookup: CDR1 MNHEY, CDR2 SMNVEV (reference sequence). This CDR3 spans 14 amino acids. Trimming took 3 bases from V and 3 from J; bases not matched to a gene: 5. The CDR3: CASSFVGQYYEQYF. The CDR3 nucleotides are TGTGCCAGCAGTTTTGTGGGACAGTACTACGAGCAGTACTTC.

The rearrangement uses TRBV18 and TRBJ2-7; D may be TRBD2 (7 bases). The CDR3 has 16 amino acids. V was clipped by 2 bases and J by 5 bases, with 19 bases between them. Per germline, CDR1 KGHSH and CDR2 LQKENI. The CDR3 here is CASSPIWGGVYHEQYF. The CDR3 coding sequence is TGTGCCAGCTCACCAATATGGGGGGGCGTGTACCACGAGCAGTACTTC.

The V call is TRBV11-2, the J call TRBJ2-7, with TRBD2 matching 7 bases. Trimming took 5 bases from V and 5 from J; bases not matched to a gene: 12. From germline, CDR1 is SGHAT and CDR2 FQNNGV. CDR3 length equals 15 residues. CDR3 amino acids: CASSLPGAGKHEQYF. CDR3 nucleotides: TGTGCCAGCAGCCTCCCGGGAGCGGGAAAACACGAGCAGTACTTC.

This chain uses TRBV13 with TRBJ2-1; TRBD2 matches 13 bases. CDR1 is PRHDT, CDR2 FYEKMQ, per germline (reference sequence). The CDR3 covers 15 residues. Trimming removed 6 bases from V and 8 bases from J; junction bases left unmatched: 7. This chain's CDR3 is CASRMGLAGFHEQFF. The CDR3, as DNA: TGTGCCAGCAGGATGGGACTAGCGGGATTCCATGAGCAGTTCTTC.

The genes are TRBV5-1 and TRBJ2-3, with 9 bases aligning to TRBD1. CDR3 length: 19 amino acids. The germline CDR1 and CDR2 sequences are SGHRS and YFSETQ. Germline trimming cut 1 base from V and 0 bases from J; bases unmatched to any gene: 12. CDR3 protein: CASSLSQGAATASTDTQYF. CDR3 nucleotides: TGCGCCAGCAGCTTGTCACAGGGGGCGGCTACAGCGAGCACAGATACGCAGTATTTT.

This clone was counted only a few times. The V and J genes are TRBV5-4 and TRBJ2-2; 8 bases are shared with TRBD1. CDR1 is SGHNT, CDR2 YYREEE, per germline (reference sequence). The CDR3 runs 15 residues. J was trimmed by 1 base and V by 4 bases; bases with no gene match: 3. CDR3 DNA: TGTGCCAGCAGCCCCGGACAGGGGAACACCGGGGAGCTGTTTTTT. Translating gives CASSPGQGNTGELFF. The full variable domain, in which reference TRBV5-4 and TRBJ2-2 provide the parts outside the CDR3, is ETGVTQSPTHLIKTRGQQVTLRCSSQSGHNTVSWYQQALGQGPQFIFQYYREEENGRGNFPPRFSGLQFPNYSSELNVNALELDDSALYLCASSPGQGNTGELFFGEGSRLTVL.

The V and J genes are TRBV5-4 and TRBJ2-3; TRBD2 aligns across 15 bases. Germline values: CDR1 SGHNT, CDR2 YYREEE (reference sequence). The CDR3 has 20 residues. J gave up 0 bases and V 4 bases, and 12 bases lay outside the gene matches. For the CDR3, the DNA is TGTGCCAGCAGCGGACTAGGACTAGCGGGAGGGGATACTAGCACAGATACGCAGTATTTT. Its translation is CASSGLGLAGGDTSTDTQYF.

This chain joins TRBV6-5 and TRBJ1-4; D is unresolved. The V end was cut by 7 bases, the J end by 7 bases, with 19 bases between. CDR3 length equals 15 residues. CDR1 is MNHEY, CDR2 SVGAGI, per germline. The DNA for the CDR3 is TGTGCCAGCACCCCCCGCCCGGGGTACGTTGAAAAACTGTTTTTT. Amino acid sequence: CASTPRPGYVEKLFF.

The rearrangement joins TRBV2 to TRBJ2-1; 7 nucleotides match TRBD1. Germline assignment: CDR1 SNHLY and CDR2 FYNNEI. Losses at the gene ends were 3 bases for V and 2 bases for J; bases not matched to a gene: 7. The CDR3 contains 16 residues. CDR3 DNA sequence: TGTGCCAGCAGTGAGATTCGGGACAGACCCTACAATGAGCAGTTCTTC. It translates to CASSEIRDRPYNEQFF.

CDR3 DNA sequence: TGTGCCAGCAGTGAAGCCGCGGGGGGGCAGTACTTC. As protein: CASSEAAGGQYF. The chain couples TRBV6-1 to TRBJ2-7; TRBD2 matches 8 bases. The length of the CDR3 is 12 residues. V lost 0 bases to trimming and J lost 9 bases; unmatched junction nucleotides: 1. Germline CDR1 is MNHNS and CDR2 is SASEGT.

The chain uses TRBV27 and TRBJ2-3, with 8 nucleotides matching TRBD2. V lost 7 bases and J lost 4; bases outside the gene matches: 7. Looked up from germline, CDR1 is MNHEY and CDR2 is SMNVEV (reference sequence). The CDR3 is 14 amino acids. The CDR3 is CASKGAGGADTQYF. CDR3 nucleotides: TGTGCCAGCAAGGGCGCGGGAGGAGCAGATACGCAGTATTTT.

This chain connects TRBV4-3 to TRBJ2-4; a possible D gene is TRBD2 (6 bases). This CDR3 contains 15 residues. V lost 5 bases to trimming and J lost 10 bases, with 21 bases between them. Looked up from germline, CDR1 is LGHNA and CDR2 is YSLEER. DNA for the CDR3: TGCGCCAGCAGCTCAGGACCGGGCCCGGCGGGGATTCAGTACTTC. It codes for CASSSGPGPAGIQYF.

The V gene is TRBV28, the J gene TRBJ2-5, with 8 positions matching TRBD1. The CDR3 runs 15 residues. Germline V gene sequence: CDR1 MDHEN, CDR2 SYDVKM. V was clipped by 6 bases and J by 5 bases; unmatched bases: 11. CDR3 region: CASSLDRVPQETQYF. The CDR3 bases are TGTGCCAGCAGCCTGGACAGGGTCCCTCAGGAGACCCAGTACTTC.

There are a few counts of this clone. V gene TRBV30 combines with J gene TRBJ2-7, with D unclear. Trimming removed 3 bases at V and 5 bases at J, with 14 bases between. Germline V CDR1 and CDR2: GTSNPN, SVGIG (reference sequence). The CDR3 is 13 amino acids. CDR3 loop: CAWRIANRDEQYF. CDR3 coding DNA: TGTGCCTGGAGAATTGCCAACCGGGACGAGCAGTACTTC.